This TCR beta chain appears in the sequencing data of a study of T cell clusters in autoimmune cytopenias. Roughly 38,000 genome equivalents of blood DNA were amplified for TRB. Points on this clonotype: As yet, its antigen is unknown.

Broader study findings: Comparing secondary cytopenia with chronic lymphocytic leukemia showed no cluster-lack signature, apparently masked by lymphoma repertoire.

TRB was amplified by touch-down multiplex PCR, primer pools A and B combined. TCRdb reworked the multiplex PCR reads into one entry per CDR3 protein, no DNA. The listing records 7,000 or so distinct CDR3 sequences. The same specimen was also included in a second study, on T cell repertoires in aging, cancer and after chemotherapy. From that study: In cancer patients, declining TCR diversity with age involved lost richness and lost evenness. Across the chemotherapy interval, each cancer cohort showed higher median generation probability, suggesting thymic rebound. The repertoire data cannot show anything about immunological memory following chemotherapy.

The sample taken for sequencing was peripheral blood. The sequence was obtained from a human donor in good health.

CDR3 amino acids: CASSPTSGGPSEQYF. The chain is built from TRBV5-6 and TRBJ2-7; absent DNA, TCRdb's TRBD2 call cannot be checked. CDR1 and CDR2 from the germline V gene are SGHDT and YYEEEE. This CDR3 has 15 amino acids.